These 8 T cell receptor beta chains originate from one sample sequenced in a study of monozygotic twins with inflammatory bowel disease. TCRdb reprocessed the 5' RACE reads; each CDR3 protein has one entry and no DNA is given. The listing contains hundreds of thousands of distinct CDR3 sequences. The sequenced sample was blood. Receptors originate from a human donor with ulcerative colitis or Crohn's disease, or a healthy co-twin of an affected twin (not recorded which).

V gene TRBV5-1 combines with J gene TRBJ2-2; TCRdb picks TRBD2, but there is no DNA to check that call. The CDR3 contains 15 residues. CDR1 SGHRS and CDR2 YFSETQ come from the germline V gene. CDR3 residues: CASSSPGLATGELFF.

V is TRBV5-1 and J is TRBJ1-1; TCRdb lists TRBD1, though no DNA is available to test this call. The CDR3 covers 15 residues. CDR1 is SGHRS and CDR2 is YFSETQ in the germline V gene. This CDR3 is CASSLRSPADTEAFF.

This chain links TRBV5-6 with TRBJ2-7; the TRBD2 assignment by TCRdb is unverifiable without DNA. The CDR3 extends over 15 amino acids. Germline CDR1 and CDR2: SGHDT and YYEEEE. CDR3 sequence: CASSPVGGLSYEQYF.

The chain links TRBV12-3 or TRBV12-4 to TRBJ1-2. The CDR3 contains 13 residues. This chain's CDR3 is CASSDMEGYGYTF.

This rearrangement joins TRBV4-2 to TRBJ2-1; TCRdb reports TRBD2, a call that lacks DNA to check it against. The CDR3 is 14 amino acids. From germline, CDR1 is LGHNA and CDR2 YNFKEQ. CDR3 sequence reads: CASSQDQSGAFQFF.

The CDR3 here is CASTSQGGSGYTF. This chain connects TRBV5-4 to TRBJ1-2; TCRdb selects TRBD1, and the lack of DNA leaves this call unchecked. Germline V lookup: CDR1 SGHNT, CDR2 YYREEE (reference sequence). This CDR3 spans 13 amino acids.

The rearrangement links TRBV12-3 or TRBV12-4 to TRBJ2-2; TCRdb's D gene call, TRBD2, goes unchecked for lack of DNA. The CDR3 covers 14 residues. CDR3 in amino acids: CASSFIGGGGELFF.

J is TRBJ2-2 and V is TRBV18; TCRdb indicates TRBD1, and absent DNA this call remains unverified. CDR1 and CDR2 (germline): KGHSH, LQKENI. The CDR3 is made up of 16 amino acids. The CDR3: CASSPPGGLNTGELFF.